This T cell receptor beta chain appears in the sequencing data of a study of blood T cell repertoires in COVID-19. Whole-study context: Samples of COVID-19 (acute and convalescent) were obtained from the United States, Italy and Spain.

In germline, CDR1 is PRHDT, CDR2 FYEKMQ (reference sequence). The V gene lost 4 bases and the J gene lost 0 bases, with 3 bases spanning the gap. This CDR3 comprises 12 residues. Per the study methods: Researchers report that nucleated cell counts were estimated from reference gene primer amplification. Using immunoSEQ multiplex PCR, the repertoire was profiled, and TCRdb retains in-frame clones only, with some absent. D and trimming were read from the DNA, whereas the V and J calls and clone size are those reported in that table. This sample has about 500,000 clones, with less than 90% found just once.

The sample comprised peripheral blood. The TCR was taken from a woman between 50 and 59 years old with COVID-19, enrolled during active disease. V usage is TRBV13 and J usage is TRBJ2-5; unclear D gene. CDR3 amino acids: CASSSYQETQYF. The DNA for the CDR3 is TGTGCCAGCAGCTCCTACCAAGAGACCCAGTACTTC.